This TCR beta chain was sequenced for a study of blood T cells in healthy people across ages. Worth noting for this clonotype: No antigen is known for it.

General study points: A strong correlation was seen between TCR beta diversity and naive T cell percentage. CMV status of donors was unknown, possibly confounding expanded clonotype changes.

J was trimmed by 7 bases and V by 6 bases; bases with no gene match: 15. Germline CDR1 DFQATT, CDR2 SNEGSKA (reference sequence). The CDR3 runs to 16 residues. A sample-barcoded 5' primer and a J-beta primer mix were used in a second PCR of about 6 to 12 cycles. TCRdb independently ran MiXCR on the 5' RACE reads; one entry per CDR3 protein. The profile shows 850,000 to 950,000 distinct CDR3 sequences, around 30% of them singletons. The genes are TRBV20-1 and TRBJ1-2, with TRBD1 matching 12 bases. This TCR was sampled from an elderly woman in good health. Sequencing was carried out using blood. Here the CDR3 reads CSATSDPGQGALGYTF. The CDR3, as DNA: TGCAGTGCCACCAGTGATCCGGGACAGGGGGCTCTTGGCTACACCTTC.